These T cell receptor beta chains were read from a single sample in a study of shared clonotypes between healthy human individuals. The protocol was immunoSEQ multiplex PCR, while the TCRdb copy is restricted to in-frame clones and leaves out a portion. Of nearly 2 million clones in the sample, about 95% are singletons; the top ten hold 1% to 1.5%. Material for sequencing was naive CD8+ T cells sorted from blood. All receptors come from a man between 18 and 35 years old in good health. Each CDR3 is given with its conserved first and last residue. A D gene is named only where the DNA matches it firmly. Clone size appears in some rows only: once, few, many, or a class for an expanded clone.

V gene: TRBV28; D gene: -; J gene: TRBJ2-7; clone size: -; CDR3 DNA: TGTGCCAGCAGTTTACCGACTAGGGGGTCGAGCTCCTACGAGCAGTACTTC; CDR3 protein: CASSLPTRGSSSYEQYF
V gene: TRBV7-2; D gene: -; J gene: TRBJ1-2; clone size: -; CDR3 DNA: TGTGCCAGCAGCTTAAGCCCGCCAGGGCCGGGGGGCTACACCTTC; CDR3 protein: CASSLSPPGPGGYTF
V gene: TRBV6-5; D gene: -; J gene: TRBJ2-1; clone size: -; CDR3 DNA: TGTGCCAGCAGCTCCTTGGGGGATGAGCAGTTCTTC; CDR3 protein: CASSSLGDEQFF
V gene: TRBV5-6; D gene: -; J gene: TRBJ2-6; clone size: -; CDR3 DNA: TGTGCCAGCAGCTTCGTGTACGGGACGCCGGCCTCTGGGGCCAACGTCCTGACTTTC; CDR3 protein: CASSFVYGTPASGANVLTF
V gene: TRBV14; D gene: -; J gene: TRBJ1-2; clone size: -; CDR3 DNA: TGTGCCAGCAGCCCAGGACGGGGGCCCGGCTACACCTTC; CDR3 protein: CASSPGRGPGYTF
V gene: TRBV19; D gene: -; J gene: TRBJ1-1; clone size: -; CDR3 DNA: TGTGCCAGTAGTACTGCGGTGAACACTGAAGCTTTCTTT; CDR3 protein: CASSTAVNTEAFF
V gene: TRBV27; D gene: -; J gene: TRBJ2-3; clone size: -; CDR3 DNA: TGTGCCAGCAGTGTCCTTAGCACAGATACGCAGTATTTT; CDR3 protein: CASSVLSTDTQYF
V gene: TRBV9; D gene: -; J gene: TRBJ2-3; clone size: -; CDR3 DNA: TGTGCCAGCAGCGTAGGGGGACACGTCCGGCGAGATACGCAGTATTTT; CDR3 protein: CASSVGGHVRRDTQYF
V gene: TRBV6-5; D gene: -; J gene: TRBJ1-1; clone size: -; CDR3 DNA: TGTGCCAGCAGTTCCCTTGCGGCAGGACCCACTGAAGCTTTCTTT; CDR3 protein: CASSSLAAGPTEAFF
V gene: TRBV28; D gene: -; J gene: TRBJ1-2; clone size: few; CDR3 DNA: TGTGCCAGCAGTTTCCCCTCCGTGAACTATGGCTACACCTTC; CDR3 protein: CASSFPSVNYGYTF
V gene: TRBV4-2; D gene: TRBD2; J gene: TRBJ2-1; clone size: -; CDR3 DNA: TGTGCCAGCAGCCAACCGGGACTAGCGGTTCTGGAACAGTTCTTC; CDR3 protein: CASSQPGLAVLEQFF
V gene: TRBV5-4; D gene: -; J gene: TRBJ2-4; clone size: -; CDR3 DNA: TGTGCCAGCAGCCGCGGGGTCCCGATAGCCAAAAACATTCAGTACTTC; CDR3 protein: CASSRGVPIAKNIQYF
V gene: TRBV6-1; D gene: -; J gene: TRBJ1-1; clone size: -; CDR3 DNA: TGTGCCAGCAGTGAACGCCAGTACACTGAAGCTTTCTTT; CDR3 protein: CASSERQYTEAFF
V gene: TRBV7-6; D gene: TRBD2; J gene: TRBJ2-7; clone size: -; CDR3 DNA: TGTGCCAGCAGCTACTTAGCGGGAGCTTACGAGCAGTACTTC; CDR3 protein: CASSYLAGAYEQYF
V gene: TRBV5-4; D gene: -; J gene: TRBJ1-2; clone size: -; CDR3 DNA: TGTGCCAGCAGAAGGGACGCTGCAAGTCCGGGGGGCTACACCTTC; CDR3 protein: CASRRDAASPGGYTF
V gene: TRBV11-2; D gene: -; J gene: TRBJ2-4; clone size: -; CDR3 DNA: TGTGCCAGCAGCACGCCAGGGGGGGGAGAAGGAAACATTCAGTACTTC; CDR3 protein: CASSTPGGGEGNIQYF
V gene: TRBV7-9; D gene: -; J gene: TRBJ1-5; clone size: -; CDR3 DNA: TGTGCCAGCAGCTCAGGGGACCAGCCCCAGCATTTT; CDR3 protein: CASSSGDQPQHF
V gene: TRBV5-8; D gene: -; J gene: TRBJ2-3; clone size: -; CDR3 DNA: TGTGCCAGCAGCTTGCTTGGTTTTAGCACAGATACGCAGTATTTT; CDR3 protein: CASSLLGFSTDTQYF
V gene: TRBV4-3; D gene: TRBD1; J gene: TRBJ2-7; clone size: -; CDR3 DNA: TGCGCCAGCAGCCAAGTGACAGGGGCTTACGAGCAGTACTTC; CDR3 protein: CASSQVTGAYEQYF
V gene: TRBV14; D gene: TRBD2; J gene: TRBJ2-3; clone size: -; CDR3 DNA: TGTGCCAGCAGCCCTGAGCCAGGACTAGCGGGGTTTTGGGATACGCAGTATTTT; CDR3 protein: CASSPEPGLAGFWDTQYF
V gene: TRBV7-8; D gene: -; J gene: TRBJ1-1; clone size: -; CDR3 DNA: TGTGCCAGCAGCTTAGATGCTGGAGGAGGGATGAGCACTGAAGCTTTCTTT; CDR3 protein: CASSLDAGGGMSTEAFF
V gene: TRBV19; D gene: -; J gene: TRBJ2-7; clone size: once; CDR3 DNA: TGTGCCAGTGCAGTATATGGGGCCGCTTCGGTCGAGCAGTACTTC; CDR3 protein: CASAVYGAASVEQYF
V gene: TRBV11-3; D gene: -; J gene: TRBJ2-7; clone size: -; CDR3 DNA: TGTGCCAGCGGGACCGGGACCTTCTACGAGCAGTACTTC; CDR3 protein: CASGTGTFYEQYF
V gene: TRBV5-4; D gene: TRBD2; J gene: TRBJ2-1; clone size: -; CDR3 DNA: TGTGCCAGCAGCCACGCCGGGACTAGCGGGAGAAATGGGGACAATGAGCAGTTCTTC; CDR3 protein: CASSHAGTSGRNGDNEQFF
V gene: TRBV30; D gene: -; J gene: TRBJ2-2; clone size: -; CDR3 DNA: TGTGCCTGGAGTGGGGACACCGGGGAGCTGTTTTTT; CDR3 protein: CAWSGDTGELFF
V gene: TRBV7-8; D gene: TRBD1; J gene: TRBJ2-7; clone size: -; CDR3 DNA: TGTGCCAGCAGCTTACCTTCCGACAGGGGGTTCTCCTACGAGCAGTACTTC; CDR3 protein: CASSLPSDRGFSYEQYF
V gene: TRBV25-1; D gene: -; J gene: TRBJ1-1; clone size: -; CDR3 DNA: TGTGCCAGCAAGCTGGGGGGGGCAGGCACTGAAGCTTTCTTT; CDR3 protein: CASKLGGAGTEAFF
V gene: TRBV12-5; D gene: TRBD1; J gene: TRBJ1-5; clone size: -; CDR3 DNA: TGTGCTAGTGGTTTGATCCGGGACAGACTAAGCAATCAGCCCCAGCATTTT; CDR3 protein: CASGLIRDRLSNQPQHF
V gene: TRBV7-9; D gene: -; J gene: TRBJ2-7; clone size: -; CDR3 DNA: TGTGCCAGCAGCTCGAGTAGCTACGAGCAGTACTTC; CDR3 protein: CASSSSSYEQYF
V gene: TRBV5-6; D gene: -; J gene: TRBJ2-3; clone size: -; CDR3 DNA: TGTGCCAGCAGCCCCACTGGAGATACGCAGTATTTT; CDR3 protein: CASSPTGDTQYF
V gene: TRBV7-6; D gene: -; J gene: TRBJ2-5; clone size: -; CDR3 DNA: TGTGCCAGCAGTTTGGGAGGCCTGTCCCAGTACTTC; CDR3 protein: CASSLGGLSQYF
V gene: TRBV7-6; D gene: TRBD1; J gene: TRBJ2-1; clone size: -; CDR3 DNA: TGTGCCAGCAGCTTAAGGCAGGGGGCTTGGAATGAGCAGTTCTTC; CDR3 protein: CASSLRQGAWNEQFF
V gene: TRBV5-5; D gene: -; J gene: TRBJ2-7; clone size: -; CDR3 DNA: TGTGCCAGCAGTCCGAGCTACGAGCAGTACTTC; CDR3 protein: CASSPSYEQYF
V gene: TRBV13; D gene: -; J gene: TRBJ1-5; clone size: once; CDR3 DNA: TGTGCCAGCAGCTTAGGCAGGGTTCAGCCCCAGCATTTT; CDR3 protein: CASSLGRVQPQHF
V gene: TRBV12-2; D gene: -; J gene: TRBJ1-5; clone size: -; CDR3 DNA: TGTGCAAGTCGCTTAGATTCGTTCCAGCCCCAGCATTTT; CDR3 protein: CASRLDSFQPQHF
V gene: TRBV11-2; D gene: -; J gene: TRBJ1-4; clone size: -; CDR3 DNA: TGTGCCAGCAAGGGGGAGGGACTTAATGAAAAACTGTTTTTT; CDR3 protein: CASKGEGLNEKLFF
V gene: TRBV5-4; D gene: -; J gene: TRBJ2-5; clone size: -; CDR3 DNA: TGTGCCAGCAGCTTGGACAGGAATTGGGAGACCCAGTACTTC; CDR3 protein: CASSLDRNWETQYF
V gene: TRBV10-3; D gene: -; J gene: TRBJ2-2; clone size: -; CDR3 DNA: TGTGCCATCAGAGAACAGGGTACCGGGGAGCTGTTTTTT; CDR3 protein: CAIREQGTGELFF
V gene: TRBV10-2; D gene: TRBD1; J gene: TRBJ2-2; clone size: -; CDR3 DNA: TGCGCCAGCACCCCCCAATGGACAGGGACCGGGGAGCTGTTTTTT; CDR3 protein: CASTPQWTGTGELFF
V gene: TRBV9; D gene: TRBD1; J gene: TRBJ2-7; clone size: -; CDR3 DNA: TGTGCCAGCAGCGTAGGTTTTAGACAGGGCTTCTACGAGCAGTACTTC; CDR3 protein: CASSVGFRQGFYEQYF
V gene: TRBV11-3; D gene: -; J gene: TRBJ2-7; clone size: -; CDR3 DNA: TGTGCCAGCAGCTTAGGACCGGGCTACGAGCAGTACTTC; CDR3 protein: CASSLGPGYEQYF
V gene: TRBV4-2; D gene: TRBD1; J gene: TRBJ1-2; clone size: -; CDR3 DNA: TGTGCCAGCAGCGCGTGGGGGTCTAACAGGGGAATCTATGGCTACACCTTC; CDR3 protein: CASSAWGSNRGIYGYTF
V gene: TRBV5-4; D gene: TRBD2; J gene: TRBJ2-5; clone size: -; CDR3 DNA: TGTGCCAGCAGCTTACCGGCGGGAGCCTTCCAAGAGACCCAGTACTTC; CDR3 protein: CASSLPAGAFQETQYF
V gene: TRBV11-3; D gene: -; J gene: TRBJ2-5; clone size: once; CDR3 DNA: TGTGCCAGCAGCCGCGGACAGTTCGGGGGCGAGACCCAGTACTTC; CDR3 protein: CASSRGQFGGETQYF
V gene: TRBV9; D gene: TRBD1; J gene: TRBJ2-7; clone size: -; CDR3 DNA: TGTGCCAGCAGCGGTGAGGGGGCGCACGACGAGCAGTACTTC; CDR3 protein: CASSGEGAHDEQYF
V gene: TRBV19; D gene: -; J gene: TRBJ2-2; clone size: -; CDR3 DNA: TGTGCCAGTAGTATAAGAAAGGGGCAGGGGAACACCGGGGAGCTGTTTTTT; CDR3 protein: CASSIRKGQGNTGELFF
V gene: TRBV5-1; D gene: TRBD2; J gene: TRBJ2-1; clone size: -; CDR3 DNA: TGCGCCAGCAGCTTGACGGGAGGGCCAGATGAGCAGTTCTTC; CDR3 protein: CASSLTGGPDEQFF
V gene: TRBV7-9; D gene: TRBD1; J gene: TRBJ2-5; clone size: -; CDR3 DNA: TGTGCCAGCAGCTTAGCGCTTAGCGGACAGGGTTCAGAGACCCAGTACTTC; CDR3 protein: CASSLALSGQGSETQYF
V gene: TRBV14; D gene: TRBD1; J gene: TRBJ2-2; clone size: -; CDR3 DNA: TGTGCCAGCAGCCCCTTCGGACAGGGGGTAACCGGGGAGCTGTTTTTT; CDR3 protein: CASSPFGQGVTGELFF
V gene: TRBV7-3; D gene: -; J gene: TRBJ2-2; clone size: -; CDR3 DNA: TGTGCCAGCAGCTCAAGCCCTATGAACACCGGGGAGCTGTTTTTT; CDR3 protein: CASSSSPMNTGELFF
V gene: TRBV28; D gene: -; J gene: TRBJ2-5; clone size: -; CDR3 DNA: TGTGCCAGCAGTGATCAGGGGGAGACCCAGTACTTC; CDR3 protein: CASSDQGETQYF
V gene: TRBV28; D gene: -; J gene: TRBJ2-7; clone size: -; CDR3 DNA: TGTGCCAGCAGTCCCCTAGAGGGGGGCATTTACGAGCAGTACTTC; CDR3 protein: CASSPLEGGIYEQYF
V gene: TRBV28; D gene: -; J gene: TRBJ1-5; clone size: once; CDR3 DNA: TGTGCCAGCAGAATGACACAGACTAATCAGCCCCAGCATTTT; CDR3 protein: CASRMTQTNQPQHF
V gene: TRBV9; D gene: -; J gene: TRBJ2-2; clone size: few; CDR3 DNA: TGTGCCAGCAGCGTAGCAGGGACCGGGGAGCTGTTTTTT; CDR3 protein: CASSVAGTGELFF